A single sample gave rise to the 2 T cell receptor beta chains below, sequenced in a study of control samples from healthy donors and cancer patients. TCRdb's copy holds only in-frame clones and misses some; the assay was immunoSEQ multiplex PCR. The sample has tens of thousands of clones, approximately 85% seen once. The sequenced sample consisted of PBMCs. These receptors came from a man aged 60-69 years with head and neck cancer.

The CDR3 DNA follows: TGTGCCAGCAGCTATATGGGGGGCCGAAGAATGAACACTGAAGCTTTCTTT. Translating gives CASSYMGGRRMNTEAFF. The chain is built from TRBV7-3 and TRBJ1-1, with a weak D call TRBD1 (6 bases). This CDR3 is built from 17 residues. Germline CDR1 is SGHTA and CDR2 is FQGTGA. Trimming pared 4 bases from V and 0 bases from J, leaving 18 bases between.

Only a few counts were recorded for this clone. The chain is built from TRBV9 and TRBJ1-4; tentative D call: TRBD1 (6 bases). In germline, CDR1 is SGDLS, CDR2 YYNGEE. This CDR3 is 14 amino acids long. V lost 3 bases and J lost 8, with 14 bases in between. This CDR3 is CASSGSGTTEKLFF. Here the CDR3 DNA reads TGTGCCAGCAGCGGCTCCGGGACAACCGAAAAACTGTTTTTT.